Presented here are 11 T cell receptor beta chains from one specimen sequenced in a study of cytomegalovirus exposure and HLA in healthy donors. Primers for the PCR totalled 60 Vbeta and 13 Jbeta. Generated by immunoSEQ multiplex PCR, the TCRdb table keeps only in-frame clones and is missing some. This table holds 75,000 to 100,000 clones, 60% to 75% found once. Sequencing input: PBMCs. The receptors originated from a female donor in good health and CMV-seropositive.

The sample holds one count of this clone. The CDR3 sequence: CAAGRGYQPQHF. The CDR3 DNA is TGTGCCGCTGGTAGGGGATATCAGCCCCAGCATTTT. The rearrangement joins TRBV15 to TRBJ1-5, with a weak D call TRBD1 (5 bases). V was pared by 11 bases and J by 5 bases, with 13 bases between. CDR1 is LNHNV, CDR2 YYDKDF, per germline (reference sequence). CDR3 length equals 12 residues.

This chain uses TRBV28 with TRBJ2-7; 7 bases agree with TRBD1. This CDR3 contains 19 residues. The V gene end was trimmed by 5 bases and the J gene end by 3 bases; junction bases not matched to a gene: 22. CDR1 is MDHEN, CDR2 SYDVKM, per germline. The CDR3 loop reads CASSPPWDSFWGSVYEQYF. Here the CDR3 DNA reads TGTGCCAGCAGTCCGCCCTGGGACAGCTTTTGGGGCTCCGTCTACGAGCAGTACTTC.

The CDR3 sequence is CASSLGGASSYEQYF. CDR3 bases: TGTGCCAGCAGCCTTGGGGGCGCCAGCTCCTACGAGCAGTACTTC. The chain is built from TRBV11-2 and TRBJ2-7; D might be TRBD1 (6 bases). Germline CDR1 and CDR2: SGHAT and FQNNGV. This CDR3 region has 15 residues. Trimming removed 5 bases from V and 0 bases from J, with 14 bases in between.

The chain combines TRBV5-4 with TRBJ2-7, with D perhaps matching TRBD1 (6 bases). CDR3 length: 14 amino acids. Per the germline V gene, CDR1 is SGHNT and CDR2 is YYREEE (reference sequence). With 4 bases removed from V and 4 bases from J, the gap between germline ends came to 15 bases. CDR3 protein: CASSPSRGTYEQYF. The CDR3 DNA sequence: TGTGCCAGCAGCCCTTCGAGGGGGACGTACGAGCAGTACTTC.

The CDR3 loop reads CASERAYEQYF. CDR3 in DNA: TGTGCCAGTGAAAGAGCCTACGAGCAGTACTTC. The chain links TRBV6-1 to TRBJ2-5; D is ambiguous. TRBJ2-7 matches the DNA end more closely, so the J call is doubtful. Germline CDR1 is MNHNS and CDR2 is SASEGT. CDR3 size: 11 residues.

This sequence joins TRBV4-2 and TRBJ1-5; D not resolved. Germline CDR1 reads LGHNA; CDR2 reads YNFKEQ. Trimming removed 3 bases at V and 3 bases at J, with 15 bases between. This CDR3 has 16 amino acids. The DNA for the CDR3 is TGTGCCAGCAGCCAGGCTCACGGCGGGTACAATCAGCCCCAGCATTTT. Its translation is CASSQAHGGYNQPQHF.

CDR3: CASRGAGNEQFF. DNA for the CDR3: TGTGCCAGCCGGGGGGCCGGGAATGAGCAGTTCTTC. This chain links TRBV5-6 with TRBJ2-1, with D maybe TRBD2 (7 bases). The V end was cut by 7 bases, the J end by 7 bases, with 12 bases between. This CDR3 has 12 residues. The V gene's germline CDR1 is SGHDT and CDR2 YYEEEE.

The rearrangement links TRBV4-3 to TRBJ1-1, with D possibly TRBD1 on 6 matching bases. CDR3 length: 16 residues. Germline V gene lookup returns CDR1 LGHNA and CDR2 YSLEER. Trimming took off 0 bases at V and 1 base at J, with 12 bases between the two ends. The CDR3 spells CASSQDPGATNTEAFF. DNA of the CDR3: TGCGCCAGCAGCCAAGATCCAGGGGCTACGAACACTGAAGCTTTCTTT.

The rearrangement links TRBV7-9 to TRBJ1-1; D is perhaps TRBD1 (5 bases). From germline, CDR1 is SEHNR and CDR2 FQNEAQ (reference sequence). Trimming took 7 bases from V and 3 from J, leaving 12 bases between them. The CDR3 covers 13 residues. The CDR3 reads CASTLDRYTEAFF. The CDR3 DNA sequence: TGTGCCAGCACCCTTGACAGATACACTGAAGCTTTCTTT.

This chain connects TRBV4-1 to TRBJ1-5; 7 nucleotides align to TRBD1. Germline CDR1 is MGHRA and CDR2 is YSYEKL. Trimming cost V 4 bases and J 6 bases; bases outside gene matches: 6. This CDR3 region has 14 residues. CDR3 DNA sequence: TGCGCCAGCAGCCCAGGACAGGCGCGTCAGCCCCAGCATTTT. As protein: CASSPGQARQPQHF.

The J gene is TRBJ2-1, the V gene TRBV19, with D possibly being TRBD1 (5 bases). The CDR3 is 13 amino acids. Trimming removed 3 bases at V and 6 bases at J, with 9 bases between. CDR1 is LNHDA and CDR2 is SQIVND in the germline V gene (reference sequence). As DNA, the CDR3 is TGTGCCAGTAGTATTGGTCAGGGCAATGAGCAGTTCTTC. It encodes CASSIGQGNEQFF.